This T cell receptor (beta chain) is drawn from a study of T-cell reconstitution after alpha-beta-depleted transplantation in children (dated by TCRdb to 2016 to 2018). With respect to the entire study: Using TCR repertoire profiling, the study followed T-cell immune reconstitution in a quantitative way in children after TCRalphabeta/CD19-depleted allogeneic hematopoietic cell transplantation.

Concerning this clonotype itself: Its antigen remains undetermined. Base qualities are not at hand, and no much larger clone is one base apart.

Counted from cysteine to phenylalanine, this CDR3 has 12 amino acids. Left in the record is the CDR3 DNA by itself, 36 bases read in frame from the first base. Reading the germline V gene (reference sequence) gives CDR1 DFQATT and CDR2 SNEGSKA. V and J lose 4 bases and 6 bases, and a span of 10 bases separates them. The library was made by PCR. Sequencer: Illumina HiSeq 2500. Molecular barcoding was employed in the preparation of TCR libraries, with unique molecular identifiers being used to normalize TCRbeta repertoire quantification. In-frame beta chains were kept once TCRdb had trimmed the public reads at Q25 with fastp and called clones with MiXCR. CDR3 protein duplicates are merged, each entry listing the most common genes and DNA. The sample profile shows about 360,000 distinct CDR3 sequences; 10% to 15% of them were found once. Around 4.1% of the sample rests with the top ten.

This receptor was identified in a human donor who donated a stem cell graft to a child with Fanconi anemia. The chain is assembled from TRBV20-1 and TRBJ1-3; a weak D assignment points to TRBD1 (5 bases agree). The specimen was PBMCs, collected from the stem cell graft. CDR3 region: CSAKRQPNTIYF. The nucleotides are TGCAGTGCTAAAAGACAGCCAAACACCATATATTTT.